Listed below are T cell receptor beta chains from one sample, sequenced in a study of T cells in localized non-small cell lung cancer. Only in-frame clones appear in the TCRdb table, and some are missing; sequencing was by immunoSEQ multiplex PCR. The sample records some 72,000 clones, roughly 81% being singletons. The sequencing used peripheral blood, collected before any cancer treatment. The receptors shown here come from a man between 40 and 70 years old with stage I lung adenocarcinoma. The CDR3 runs from the conserved cysteine through the conserved F or W. The D gene is left open where the match is weak.

j_call d_call v_call cdr3_aa cdr3_nt
TRBJ1-1 . TRBV6-5 CASSPQGTNEAFF TGTGCCAGCAGTCCACAGGGTACGAATGAAGCTTTCTTT
TRBJ1-4 . TRBV5-6 CASSRDTTNEKLFF TGTGCCAGCAGCCGGGACACTACAAATGAAAAACTGTTTTTT
TRBJ2-7 TRBD1 TRBV7-2 CASSHRTGSFSSYEQYF TGTGCCAGCAGCCATCGGACAGGTTCTTTCTCCTCCTACGAGCAGTACTTC
TRBJ2-1 TRBD1 TRBV27 CSVGDRGPYNEQFF TGCTCGGTAGGGGACAGGGGGCCCTACAATGAGCAGTTCTTC
TRBJ2-2 . TRBV11-2 CASSLGVNTGELFF TGTGCCAGCAGCTTGGGGGTGAACACCGGGGAGCTGTTTTTT
TRBJ2-3 . TRBV27 CASSLLGQRTDTQYF TGTGCCAGCAGTTTACTCGGACAGCGCACAGATACGCAGTATTTT
TRBJ2-1 . TRBV6-5 CASSRGAEQFF TGTGCCAGCAGTCGGGGGGCTGAGCAGTTCTTC
TRBJ1-1 . TRBV10-2 CASGPGNTEAFF TGCGCCAGCGGACCAGGGAACACTGAAGCTTTCTTT
TRBJ2-7 . TRBV5-1 CASSSNDGGAYEQYF TGCGCCAGCAGCTCCAACGACGGTGGGGCCTACGAGCAGTACTTC
TRBJ1-4 . TRBV6-1 CASSDLGPPFRPNEKLFF TGTGCCAGCAGTGACCTGGGACCGCCCTTTAGGCCTAATGAAAAACTGTTTTTT
TRBJ2-7 TRBD2 TRBV19 CASSIAGPYEQYF TGTGCCAGTAGCATAGCGGGCCCCTACGAGCAGTACTTC
TRBJ2-3 . TRBV21-1 CASSLQDPDTQYF TGTGCCAGCAGCCTCCAGGACCCAGATACGCAGTATTTT